This T cell receptor (beta chain) was recovered during a study of blood T cell repertoires in COVID-19. Study in general: In each case, the material was cDNA or gDNA derived from T cells, B-cell-depleted T cells, or PBMCs.

Germline V lookup: CDR1 SGHAT, CDR2 FQNNGV. The CDR3 has 15 residues. Trimming removed 1 base from V and 1 base from J, with 10 bases in between. As originally analysed: Amplification from reference gene primers served as the basis for estimated nucleated cell counts. TCRdb keeps only in-frame clones here, not all; method: immunoSEQ multiplex PCR. V and J calls plus clone size are reproduced from that table; the DNA served to infer D and trimming. The table lists some 72,000 clones, about 89% of them singletons. The sample taken for sequencing was peripheral blood. This receptor was identified in a man aged 60-69 years with acute or convalescent COVID-19. The V and J genes are TRBV11-2 and TRBJ1-1; possibly TRBD1 for D (6 bases). The CDR3 sequence is CASSLGVRGNTEAFF. CDR3 in DNA: TGTGCCAGCAGCTTAGGTGTCAGGGGGAACACTGAAGCTTTCTTT. The complete variable domain, with remaining parts taken from reference TRBV11-2 and TRBJ1-1, reads EAGVAQSPRYKIIEKRQSVAFWCNPISGHATLYWYQQILGQGPKLLIQFQNNGVVDDSQLPKDRFSAERLKGVDSTLKIQPAKLEDSAVYLCASSLGVRGNTEAFFGQGTRLTVV.